This entry concerns a single T cell receptor (beta chain). The sample is drawn from a study of blood T cell repertoires in COVID-19. Study as a whole: Material from acute and convalescent COVID-19 was sourced from the United States, Italy and Spain. The cDNA or gDNA used as material had been derived from T cells, B-cell-depleted T cells, or PBMCs.

Germline V CDR1 and CDR2: SGHRS, YFSETQ. The CDR3 runs 16 residues. The J segment lost 1 base and the V segment lost 2 bases, leaving 5 bases of the junction unmatched. In the study's own analysis: Nucleated cell number was recorded as an estimate derived from reference gene primer amplification. Sequencing was performed with immunoSEQ multiplex PCR; in TCRdb, only in-frame clones are kept and a portion is missing. V, J and clone size were drawn from that table, and D and trimming were deduced from the DNA. This sample has approximately 150,000 clones; around 88% occur once, and the top ten carry 18%.

The rearrangement joins TRBV5-1 to TRBJ1-3, with TRBD1 identical over 8 bases. The source of this sequence is a man aged 45-65 years with active or convalescent COVID-19. The source material was peripheral blood. CDR3 in amino acids: CASSFQTGASGNTIYF. CDR3 bases: TGCGCCAGCAGCTTTCAGACAGGGGCGTCTGGAAACACCATATATTTT.